The 12 T cell receptor beta chains given below trace back to one sample, sequenced in a study of OX40 agonist ivuxolimab in advanced cancers. Some clones are missing from TCRdb's copy, which holds only in-frame ones; the method was immunoSEQ multiplex PCR. The repertoire holds about 73,000 clones, with around 87% as singletons. The source was CD4+ or CD8+ T cells sorted from blood, collected in a trial of the OX40 agonist ivuxolimab. These receptors came from an adult with an advanced solid tumor such as melanoma, head and neck, liver or kidney cancer.

This chain links TRBV28 with TRBJ2-7, with D tentatively TRBD2 (6 bases). This CDR3 region has 15 residues. Trimming cost V 2 bases and J 2 bases, with 13 bases left between them. The germline CDR1 and CDR2 sequences are MDHEN and SYDVKM. This chain's CDR3 is CASSLTTPGAYEQYF. As DNA, the CDR3 is TGTGCCAGCAGTTTAACGACCCCGGGGGCCTACGAGCAGTACTTC.

The chain couples TRBV6-6 to TRBJ2-2; 8 nucleotides line up with TRBD1. V gave up 6 bases and J gave up 7 bases; unmatched junction bases: 10. The CDR3 consists of 15 residues. Looked up from germline, CDR1 is MNHNY and CDR2 is SVGAGI (reference sequence). Written as DNA, the CDR3 is TGTGCCAGCAGACGCCAGGGGGCAGAAGGCGGGGAGCTGTTTTTT. Its translation: CASRRQGAEGGELFF.

This chain links TRBV5-1 with TRBJ2-3; 10 nucleotides agree with TRBD1. CDR1 SGHRS and CDR2 YFSETQ come from the germline V gene. V lost 4 bases and J lost 3; bases outside the gene matches: 2. The CDR3 spans 14 residues. The CDR3: CASSPDRGTDTQYF. CDR3 nucleotide sequence: TGCGCCAGCAGCCCGGACAGGGGGACAGATACGCAGTATTTT.

V gene TRBV5-1 combines with J gene TRBJ1-1, with 8 nucleotides matching TRBD1. CDR1 SGHRS and CDR2 YFSETQ come from the germline V gene. V lost 3 bases to trimming and J lost 6 bases; unmatched junction nucleotides: 1. The CDR3 totals 12 residues. The CDR3 DNA reads as TGCGCCAGCAGCTCGACAGGGGCTGAAGCTTTCTTT. Amino acid sequence: CASSSTGAEAFF.

The V call is TRBV11-1, the J call TRBJ2-2; D is perhaps TRBD2 (5 bases). Trimming took 1 base from V and 6 from J, leaving 12 bases between them. There are 15 residues in the CDR3. Germline V gene data show CDR1 as SGHAT and CDR2 as FQDESV (reference sequence). As DNA, the CDR3 is TGTGCCAGCAGCTTAGTTTACCGGGGTGCCGGGGAGCTGTTTTTT. Residues: CASSLVYRGAGELFF. The full variable domain, with the rest looked up from reference TRBV11-1 and TRBJ2-2, is EAEVAQSPRYKITEKSQAVAFWCDPISGHATLYWYRQILGQGPELLVQFQDESVVDDSQLPKDRFSAERLKGVDSTLKIQPAELGDSAMYLCASSLVYRGAGELFFGEGSRLTVL.

The chain joins TRBV6-5 to TRBJ1-2; no reliable D call. Deletions cut 4 bases from V and 7 bases from J, with 13 bases between. Germline loops: CDR1 MNHEY, CDR2 SVGAGI. The CDR3 sequence is 13 residues long. The DNA for the CDR3 is TGTGCCAGCAGTTTAGACCCGACGGCTGGCTACACCTTC. The encoded protein is CASSLDPTAGYTF.

The rearrangement links TRBV25-1 to TRBJ2-2; D ambiguous. Germline CDR1 reads MGHDK; CDR2 reads SYGVNS. The CDR3 covers 15 residues. V gave up 2 bases and J gave up 4 bases, with 11 bases separating them. The CDR3 region is CASSEQEGSTGELFF. The CDR3 bases are TGTGCCAGCAGTGAACAAGAAGGGTCCACCGGGGAGCTGTTTTTT. The whole variable domain, remainder taken from reference TRBV25-1 and TRBJ2-2, is EADIYQTPRYLVIGTGKKITLECSQTMGHDKMYWYQQDPGMELHLIHYSYGVNSTEKGDLSSESTVSRIRTEHFPLTLESARPSHTSQYLCASSEQEGSTGELFFGEGSRLTVL.

This clone was recorded a few times. The rearrangement joins TRBV4-1 to TRBJ2-7; 7 bases line up with TRBD1. The CDR3 runs to 14 residues. Germline V CDR1 and CDR2: MGHRA, YSYEKL. V lost 5 bases and J lost 4; bases outside the gene matches: 8. The CDR3 nucleotides are TGCGCCAGCAGCTTAACCGGGACAGCTTACGAGCAGTACTTC. It specifies CASSLTGTAYEQYF.

The chain carries TRBV19 and TRBJ1-1; D is perhaps TRBD1 (6 bases). In germline, CDR1 is LNHDA, CDR2 SQIVND (reference sequence). The CDR3 sequence is 17 residues long. V lost 1 base and J lost 6, with 21 bases in between. CDR3 in DNA: TGTGCCAGTAGTATAGGTTTGCAGGGGCTCGGTTCCGCTGAAGCTTTCTTT. Translated, it gives CASSIGLQGLGSAEAFF.

The CDR3: CATGQGAQTQYF. The CDR3 DNA follows: TGTGCCACCGGACAGGGGGCGCAGACCCAGTACTTC. The chain couples TRBV10-3 to TRBJ2-5, with 11 bases matching TRBD1. Trimming at V came to 10 bases and at J to 6 bases, leaving 4 bases not matched to a gene. CDR1 is ENHRY and CDR2 is SYGVKD in the germline V gene. The CDR3 is made up of 12 amino acids.

In the case of this clone: This sample includes further DNA sequences coding for the same CDR3. The V gene is TRBV11-3, the J gene TRBJ2-1; 8 bases agree with TRBD1. Germline lookup yields CDR1 SGHNT and CDR2 YENEEA. Losses at the gene ends were 3 bases for V and 2 bases for J; bases not matched to a gene: 0. This CDR3 is built from 14 residues. CDR3 coding DNA: TGTGCCAGCAGCTTGACAGGGGCCTACAATGAGCAGTTCTTC. Amino acids: CASSLTGAYNEQFF.

Comment on this clone: Other DNA sequences of this sample code for an identical CDR3. The chain joins TRBV2 to TRBJ1-4; 8 nucleotides match TRBD1. The CDR3 length is 15 residues. Germline V CDR1 and CDR2: SNHLY, FYNNEI. Trimming cost V 5 bases and J 5 bases; bases outside gene matches: 7. The CDR3 protein is CASSPNRGVNEKLFF. DNA of the CDR3: TGTGCCAGCAGTCCTAACAGGGGGGTCAATGAAAAACTGTTTTTT.